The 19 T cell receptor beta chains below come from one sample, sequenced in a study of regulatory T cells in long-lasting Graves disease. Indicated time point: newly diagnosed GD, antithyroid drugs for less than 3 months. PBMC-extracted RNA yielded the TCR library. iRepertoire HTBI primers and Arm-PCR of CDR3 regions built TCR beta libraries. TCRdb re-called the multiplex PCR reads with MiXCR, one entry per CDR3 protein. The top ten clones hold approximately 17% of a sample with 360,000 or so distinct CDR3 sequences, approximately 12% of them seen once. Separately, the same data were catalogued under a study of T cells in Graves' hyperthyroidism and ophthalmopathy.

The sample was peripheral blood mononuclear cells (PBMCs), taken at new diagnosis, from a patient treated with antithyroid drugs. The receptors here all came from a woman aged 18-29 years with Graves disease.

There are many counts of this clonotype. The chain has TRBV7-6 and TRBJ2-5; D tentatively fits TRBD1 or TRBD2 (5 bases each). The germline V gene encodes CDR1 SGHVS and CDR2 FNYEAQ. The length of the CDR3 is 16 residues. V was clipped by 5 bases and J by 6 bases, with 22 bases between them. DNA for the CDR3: TGTGCCAGCAGCACAGTCCGGGACCCCAGACAGAAGACCCAGTACTTC. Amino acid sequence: CASSTVRDPRQKTQYF.

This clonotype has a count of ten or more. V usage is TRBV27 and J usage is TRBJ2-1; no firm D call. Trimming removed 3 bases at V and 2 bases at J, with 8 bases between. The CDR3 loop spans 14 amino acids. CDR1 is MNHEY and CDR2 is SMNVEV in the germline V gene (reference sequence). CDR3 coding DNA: TGTGCCAGCAGTTTCCTAGGCACCTACAATGAGCAGTTCTTC. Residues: CASSFLGTYNEQFF.

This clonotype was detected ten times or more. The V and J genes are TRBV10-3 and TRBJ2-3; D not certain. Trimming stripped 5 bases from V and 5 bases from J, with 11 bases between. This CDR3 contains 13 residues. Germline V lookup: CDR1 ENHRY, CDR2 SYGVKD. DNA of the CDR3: TGTGCCATCAGTAAGGGCTCTGTAGATACGCAGTATTTT. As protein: CAISKGSVDTQYF.

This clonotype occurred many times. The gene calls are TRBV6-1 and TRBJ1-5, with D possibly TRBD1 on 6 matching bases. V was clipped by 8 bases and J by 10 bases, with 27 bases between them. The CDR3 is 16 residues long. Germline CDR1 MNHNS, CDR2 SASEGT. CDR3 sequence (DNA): TGTGCCAGCGGGGCGGACAGTATTGTACTGGGAGGACCCCAGCATTTT. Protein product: CASGADSIVLGGPQHF.

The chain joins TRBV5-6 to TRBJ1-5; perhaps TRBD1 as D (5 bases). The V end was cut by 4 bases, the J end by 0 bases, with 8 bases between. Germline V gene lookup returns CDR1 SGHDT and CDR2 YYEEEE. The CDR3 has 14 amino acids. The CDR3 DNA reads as TGTGCCAGCAGCCCGGGACTTAGCAATCAGCCCCAGCATTTT. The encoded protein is CASSPGLSNQPQHF.

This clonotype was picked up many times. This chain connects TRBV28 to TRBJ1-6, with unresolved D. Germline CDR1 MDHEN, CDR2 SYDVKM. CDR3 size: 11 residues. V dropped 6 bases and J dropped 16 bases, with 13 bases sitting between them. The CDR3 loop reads CASSQTLELHF. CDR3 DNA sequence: TGTGCCAGCAGCCAAACTCTGGAGCTCCACTTT.

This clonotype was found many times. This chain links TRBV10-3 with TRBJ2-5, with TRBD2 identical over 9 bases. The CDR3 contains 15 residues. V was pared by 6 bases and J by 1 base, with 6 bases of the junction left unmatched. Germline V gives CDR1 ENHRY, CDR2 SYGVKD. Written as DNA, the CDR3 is TGTGCCATCAGGCCGGGACTAGCAGGCCAAGAGACCCAGTACTTC. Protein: CAIRPGLAGQETQYF.

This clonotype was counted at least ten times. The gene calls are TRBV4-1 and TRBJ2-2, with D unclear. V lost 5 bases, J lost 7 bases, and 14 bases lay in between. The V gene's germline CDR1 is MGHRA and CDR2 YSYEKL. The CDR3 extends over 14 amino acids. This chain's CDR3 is CASSEFTDDGELFF. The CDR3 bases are TGCGCCAGCAGCGAATTCACTGACGACGGGGAGCTGTTTTTT.

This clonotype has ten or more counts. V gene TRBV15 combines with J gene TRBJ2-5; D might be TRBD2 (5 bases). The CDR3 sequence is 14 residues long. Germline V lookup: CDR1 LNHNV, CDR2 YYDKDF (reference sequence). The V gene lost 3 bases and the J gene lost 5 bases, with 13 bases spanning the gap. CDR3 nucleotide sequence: TGTGCCACCAGCAGCCGGGATAGCTGGGAGACCCAGTACTTC. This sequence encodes CATSSRDSWETQYF.

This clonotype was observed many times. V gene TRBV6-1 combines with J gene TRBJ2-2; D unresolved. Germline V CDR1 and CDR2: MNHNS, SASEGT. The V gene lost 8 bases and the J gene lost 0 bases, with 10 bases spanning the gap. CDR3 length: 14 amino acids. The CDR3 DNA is TGTGCCAGCCTTTCAGGACCGAACACCGGGGAGCTGTTTTTT. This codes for CASLSGPNTGELFF.

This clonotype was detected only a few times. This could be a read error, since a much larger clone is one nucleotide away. The CDR3 DNA is TGTGCCAACAGCCCTTCTGGACGTGAAGTCTATGGCTACACCTTC. Its protein product is CANSPSGREVYGYTF. This chain joins TRBV7-3 and TRBJ1-2; D unclear. CDR1 is SGHTA, CDR2 FQGTGA, per germline. There are 15 residues in the CDR3.

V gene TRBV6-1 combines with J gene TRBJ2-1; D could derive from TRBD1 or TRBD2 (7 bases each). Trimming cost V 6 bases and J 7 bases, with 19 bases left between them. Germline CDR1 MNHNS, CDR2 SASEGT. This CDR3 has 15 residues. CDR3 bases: TGTGCCAGCAGCCCCAGGGGGGGGGCCCGTAATGAGCAGTTCTTC. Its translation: CASSPRGGARNEQFF.

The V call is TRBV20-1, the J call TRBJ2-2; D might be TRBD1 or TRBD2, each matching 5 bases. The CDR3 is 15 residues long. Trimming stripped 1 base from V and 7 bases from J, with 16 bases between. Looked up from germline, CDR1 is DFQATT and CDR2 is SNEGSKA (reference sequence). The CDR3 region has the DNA TGCAGTGCTAGAGTGACGACAGTAAGCGGCGGGGAGCTGTTTTTT. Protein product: CSARVTTVSGGELFF.

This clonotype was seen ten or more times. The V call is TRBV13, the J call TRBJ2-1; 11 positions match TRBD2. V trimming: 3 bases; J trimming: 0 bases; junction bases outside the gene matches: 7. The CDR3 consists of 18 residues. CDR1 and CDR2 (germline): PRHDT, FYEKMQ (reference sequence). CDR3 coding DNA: TGTGCCAGCAGCTTCAACGGACTAGCGGGCCTCTCCTACAATGAGCAGTTCTTC. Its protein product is CASSFNGLAGLSYNEQFF. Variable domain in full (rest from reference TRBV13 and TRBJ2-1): AAGVIQSPRHLIKEKRETATLKCYPIPRHDTVYWYQQGPGQDPQFLISFYEKMQSDKGSIPDRFSAQQFSDYHSELNMSSLELGDSALYFCASSFNGLAGLSYNEQFFGPGTRLTVL.

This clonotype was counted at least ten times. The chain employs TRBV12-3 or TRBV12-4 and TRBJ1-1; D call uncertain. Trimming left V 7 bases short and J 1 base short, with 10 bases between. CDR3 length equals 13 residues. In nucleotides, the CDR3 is TGTGCCAGCACTGTCCGCTGGAACACTGAAGCTTTCTTT. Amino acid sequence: CASTVRWNTEAFF.

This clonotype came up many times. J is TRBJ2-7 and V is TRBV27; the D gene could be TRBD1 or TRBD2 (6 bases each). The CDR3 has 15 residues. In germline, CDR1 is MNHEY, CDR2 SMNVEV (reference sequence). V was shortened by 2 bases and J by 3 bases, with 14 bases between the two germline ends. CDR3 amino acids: CASSLIGGGSYEQYF. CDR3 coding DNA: TGTGCCAGCAGTTTAATCGGAGGGGGGAGCTACGAGCAGTACTTC.

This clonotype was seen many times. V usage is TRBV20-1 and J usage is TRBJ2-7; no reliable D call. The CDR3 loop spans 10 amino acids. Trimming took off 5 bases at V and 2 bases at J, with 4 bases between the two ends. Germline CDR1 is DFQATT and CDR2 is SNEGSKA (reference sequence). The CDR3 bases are TGCAGTGCTGCCCCCTACGAGCAGTACTTC. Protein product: CSAAPYEQYF.

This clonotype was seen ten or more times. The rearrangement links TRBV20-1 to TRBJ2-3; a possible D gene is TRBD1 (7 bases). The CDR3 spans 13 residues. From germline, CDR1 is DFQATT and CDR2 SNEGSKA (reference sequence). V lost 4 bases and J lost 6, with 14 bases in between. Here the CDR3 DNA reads TGCAGTGCTAACCGACAGGGAGGCGATACGCAGTATTTT. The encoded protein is CSANRQGGDTQYF.

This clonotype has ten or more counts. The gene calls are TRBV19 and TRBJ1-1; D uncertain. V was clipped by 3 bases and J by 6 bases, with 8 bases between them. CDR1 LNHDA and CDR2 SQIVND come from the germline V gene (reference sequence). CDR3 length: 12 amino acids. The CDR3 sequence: CASSMEGSEAFF. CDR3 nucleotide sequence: TGTGCCAGTAGTATGGAGGGCTCTGAAGCTTTCTTT.